Following are 14 T cell receptor beta chains from one sample sequenced in a study of blood T cell repertoires in COVID-19. Produced via immunoSEQ multiplex PCR; TCRdb's table is partial and in-frame only. The data show about 300,000 clones, roughly 90% seen once. What was sequenced was peripheral blood. All receptors come from a man younger than 35 with active or convalescent COVID-19.

The CDR3 region has the DNA TGTGCCAGCAGCGTAGGAAGGGGGGGCCCCTACAATGAGCAGTTCTTC. Encoded protein: CASSVGRGGPYNEQFF. J is TRBJ2-1 and V is TRBV9, with TRBD2 as a possible D gene (7 bases). Trimming took off 0 bases at V and 2 bases at J, with 12 bases between the two ends. The CDR3 has 16 amino acids. Per the germline V gene, CDR1 is SGDLS and CDR2 is YYNGEE. Full variable domain (rest looked up from reference TRBV9 and TRBJ2-1): DSGVTQTPKHLITATGQRVTLRCSPRSGDLSVYWYQQSLDQGLQFLIQYYNGEERAKGNILERFSAQQFPDLHSELNLSSLELGDSALYFCASSVGRGGPYNEQFFGPGTRLTVL.

In this sample, this clone turned up a few times. The rearrangement uses TRBV3-1 (or the pseudogene TRBV3-2) and TRBJ2-2, with D possibly TRBD1 on 6 matching bases. Germline lookup yields CDR1 LGHDT and CDR2 YNNKEL (reference sequence). The CDR3 runs 13 residues. V was shortened by 4 bases and J by 6 bases, with 9 bases between the two germline ends. The CDR3 loop reads CASSLQGPGELFF. The CDR3 DNA reads as TGTGCCAGCAGCCTACAGGGTCCCGGGGAGCTGTTTTTT.

The rearrangement joins TRBV7-9 to TRBJ1-4; no clear D gene. The CDR3 has 14 residues. The V end was cut by 4 bases, the J end by 4 bases, with 10 bases between. In germline, CDR1 is SEHNR, CDR2 FQNEAQ (reference sequence). DNA for the CDR3: TGTGCCAGCAGCTCCGGGGTGGGTAATGAAAAACTGTTTTTT. It codes for CASSSGVGNEKLFF.

This clone has a single count. CDR3 in amino acids: CASSPEGLIREKLFF. CDR3 nucleotide sequence: TGTGCCAGCAGCCCGGAGGGCCTAATTCGTGAAAAACTGTTTTTT. This chain links TRBV27 with TRBJ1-4; D ambiguous. Trimming left V 6 bases short and J 7 bases short, with 18 bases between. The CDR3 contains 15 residues. Germline CDR1 MNHEY, CDR2 SMNVEV (reference sequence).

This rearrangement joins TRBV3-1 (or the pseudogene TRBV3-2) to TRBJ1-1; TRBD1 aligns across 11 bases. The germline CDR1 and CDR2 sequences are LGHDT and YNNKEL (reference sequence). The CDR3 runs 14 residues. V shed 4 bases, J shed 4 bases, and the junction held 2 bases outside the gene matches. The CDR3 reads CASSLGQGATEAFF. CDR3 sequence (DNA): TGTGCCAGCAGCCTTGGACAGGGGGCCACTGAAGCTTTCTTT.

The chain recombines TRBV7-2 with TRBJ2-5; 9 nucleotides match TRBD2. The CDR3 contains 15 residues. CDR1 and CDR2 from the germline V gene are SGHTA and FQGNSA. Trimming cost V 1 base and J 3 bases; bases outside gene matches: 3. CDR3 protein: CASSLVASGEETQYF. The CDR3 DNA reads as TGTGCCAGCAGCTTAGTGGCTAGCGGGGAAGAGACCCAGTACTTC.

This chain uses TRBV2 with TRBJ2-3; D remains ambiguous. The germline V gene encodes CDR1 SNHLY and CDR2 FYNNEI. This CDR3 is built from 14 residues. CDR3 in amino acids: CASNQVSGTDTQYF. In DNA, the CDR3 is TGTGCAAGTAATCAGGTCTCTGGCACAGATACGCAGTATTTT.

This clone appeared once. This chain joins TRBV6-5 and TRBJ2-7; D may be TRBD2 (6 bases). The V gene lost 0 bases and the J gene lost 6 bases, with 9 bases spanning the gap. CDR3 length: 13 residues. Germline CDR1 MNHEY, CDR2 SVGAGI. As DNA, the CDR3 is TGTGCCAGCAGTTACTCGCAGGGAGGCGAGCAGTACTTC. This translates into CASSYSQGGEQYF.

This clone was seen once. V gene TRBV28 combines with J gene TRBJ1-3, with D perhaps matching TRBD1 (6 bases). Germline V gene lookup returns CDR1 MDHEN and CDR2 SYDVKM. The CDR3 runs to 15 residues. Trimming shortened V by 3 bases and J by 0 bases, and 9 bases separated the two germline ends. The CDR3 is CASSFRGASGNTIYF. The CDR3 nucleotides are TGTGCCAGCAGTTTCCGGGGGGCCTCTGGAAACACCATATATTTT.

This chain connects TRBV19 to TRBJ1-2; D remains unclear. The V end lost 10 bases, the J end lost 2 bases, and 11 bases lay between the germline ends. Germline loops: CDR1 LNHDA, CDR2 SQIVND (reference sequence). This CDR3 comprises 12 residues. DNA of the CDR3: TGTGCCACCCGGGAAGAGAACTATGGCTACACCTTC. This sequence encodes CATREENYGYTF.

V is TRBV6-4 and J is TRBJ1-5; 7 bases line up with TRBD1. This CDR3 is built from 23 residues. J lost 4 bases, V lost 0 bases, and 27 bases had no gene match. The germline gives CDR1 MRHNA, CDR2 SNTAGT. The DNA for the CDR3 is TGTGCCAGCAGTGACTCAAGATTCAACGTGGGCAGGGGGAGCGAATGGAGAAATCAGCCCCAGCATTTT. Amino acids: CASSDSRFNVGRGSEWRNQPQHF.

This clone was recorded once. This chain links TRBV7-2 with TRBJ2-3; D not certain. Germline assignment: CDR1 SGHTA and CDR2 FQGNSA. With 1 base removed from V and 5 bases from J, the gap between germline ends came to 7 bases. The CDR3 is 13 amino acids. CDR3 DNA: TGTGCCAGCAGCTTAGGTGGCCGAGATACGCAGTATTTT. It specifies CASSLGGRDTQYF.

For the CDR3, the DNA is TGCGCCAGCAGCCAGCTCCCCCGAGGGGGGGCCAGGGAGACCCAGTACTTC. Translating it yields CASSQLPRGGARETQYF. This chain links TRBV4-1 with TRBJ2-5; tentative D call: TRBD2 (7 bases). Trimming pared 3 bases from V and 5 bases from J, leaving 22 bases between. The CDR3 has 17 amino acids. In germline, CDR1 is MGHRA, CDR2 YSYEKL.

Notes on this clone: A read error may produce the germline difference seen at one junction end. J is TRBJ1-6 and V is TRBV5-6, with D perhaps matching TRBD1 (6 bases). CDR3 length: 11 residues. Germline V gives CDR1 SGHDT, CDR2 YYEEEE. The CDR3 sequence: CASSLGTALNF. In DNA, the CDR3 is TGTGCCAGCAGCTTGGGGACAGCACTAAACTTT.